The 32 T cell receptor beta chains below all came from one sample that was sequenced in a study of shared clonotypes between healthy human individuals. Cells designated naive CD8 were CD45RO-negative and were positively selected for CCR7, with terminally differentiated effector memory CD45RA+ cells excluded. The data were produced by immunoSEQ multiplex PCR, yet TCRdb's version contains in-frame clones alone and is incomplete. This sample has around 2,100,000 clones, with approximately 94% found just once. Sequenced input: naive CD8+ T cells sorted from blood. The receptors were gathered from a man between 18 and 35 years old in good health.

The chain carries TRBV19 and TRBJ2-1; the D is unclear. V was cut by 5 bases and J by 8 bases, with 13 bases left in between. The CDR3 contains 13 residues. The V gene's germline CDR1 is LNHDA and CDR2 SQIVND (reference sequence). Here the CDR3 DNA reads TGTGCCAGTAGTGCTGCAACTGTCGATGAGCAGTTCTTC. It translates to CASSAATVDEQFF.

CDR3 in DNA: TGTGCCATCACCGAGGGGTCTAGCGGGCTCCATGAGCAGTTCTTC. Protein product: CAITEGSSGLHEQFF. The chain joins TRBV10-3 to TRBJ2-1; 8 bases map to TRBD2. Germline CDR1 and CDR2: ENHRY and SYGVKD. The CDR3 is made up of 15 amino acids. V was clipped by 7 bases and J by 8 bases; unmatched bases: 13.

The chain recombines TRBV6-1 with TRBJ2-3, with 8 nucleotides matching TRBD2. V shed 4 bases, J shed 5 bases, and the junction held 8 bases outside the gene matches. CDR3 length: 15 residues. The germline gives CDR1 MNHNS, CDR2 SASEGT. The CDR3 nucleotides are TGTGCCAGCAGTGTACAGGGACTAGATTTAGATACGCAGTATTTT. This sequence encodes CASSVQGLDLDTQYF.

The chain has TRBV7-9 and TRBJ2-7; D is perhaps TRBD1 (5 bases). The length of the CDR3 is 14 residues. Germline loops: CDR1 SEHNR, CDR2 FQNEAQ (reference sequence). V shed 3 bases and J shed 7 bases, with 16 bases lying between them. The DNA of the CDR3 is TGTGCCAGCAGCTTGGGGCCAAGCCCGAGGGAGCAGTACTTC. It encodes CASSLGPSPREQYF. The variable domain in full, with the rest retrieved from reference TRBV7-9 and TRBJ2-7, is DTGVSQNPRHKITKRGQNVTFRCDPISEHNRLYWYRQTLGQGPEFLTYFQNEAQLEKSRLLSDRFSAERPKGSFSTLEIQRTEQGDSAMYLCASSLGPSPREQYFGPGTRLTVT.

With respect to this clone: Other DNA sequences in this specimen translate into the identical CDR3. The chain couples TRBV4-1 to TRBJ2-7, with D maybe TRBD1 (6 bases). Trimming took off 3 bases at V and 0 bases at J, with 9 bases between the two ends. The CDR3 totals 14 residues. The germline V gene encodes CDR1 MGHRA and CDR2 YSYEKL. CDR3: CASSQLQGSYEQYF. CDR3 bases: TGCGCCAGCAGCCAGCTACAGGGCTCCTACGAGCAGTACTTC.

V usage is TRBV11-2 and J usage is TRBJ1-1; possible D gene TRBD1, 5 bases. V was cut by 11 bases and J by 0 bases, with 25 bases left in between. CDR1 SGHAT and CDR2 FQNNGV come from the germline V gene. The CDR3 has 17 amino acids. CDR3 in amino acids: CAAASAGWGGLNTEAFF. The CDR3 DNA reads as TGTGCCGCAGCGTCGGCTGGTTGGGGGGGATTGAACACTGAAGCTTTCTTT.

This clone came up once. The genes are TRBV6-1 and TRBJ1-2; perhaps TRBD1 as D (6 bases). The CDR3 extends over 12 amino acids. Germline CDR1 is MNHNS and CDR2 is SASEGT. The germline V and J ends were trimmed by 8 bases and 1 base, with 8 bases remaining between them. The CDR3 loop reads CASDRLNYGYTF. The CDR3 DNA sequence: TGTGCCAGCGACAGGCTTAACTATGGCTACACCTTC.

The chain uses TRBV30 and TRBJ1-2; 7 bases fit TRBD1. The CDR3 runs 12 residues. CDR1 is GTSNPN and CDR2 is SVGIG in the germline V gene (reference sequence). V shed 0 bases, J shed 8 bases, and the junction held 3 bases outside the gene matches. CDR3 sequence (DNA): TGTGCCTGGAGTGTTCAGGGGGAAGGCTACACCTTC. Translating it yields CAWSVQGEGYTF.

The CDR3 is CASSYRVGEKLFF. The DNA for the CDR3 is TGTGCCAGCAGTTACCGAGTGGGGGAAAAACTGTTTTTT. The chain links TRBV6-5 to TRBJ1-4; no definite D call. This CDR3 region has 13 residues. Germline loops: CDR1 MNHEY, CDR2 SVGAGI. V was trimmed by 2 bases and J by 8 bases, leaving 9 bases between them.

The gene calls are TRBV7-9 and TRBJ1-5; 9 nucleotides line up with TRBD1. V lost 4 bases and J lost 2; bases outside the gene matches: 3. The germline V gene has CDR1 SEHNR and CDR2 FQNEAQ (reference sequence). CDR3 length: 15 amino acids. The CDR3 DNA sequence: TGTGCCAGCAGCTGGACAGGGGTCGGCAATCAGCCCCAGCATTTT. Its translation is CASSWTGVGNQPQHF.

This clone was seen a single time. This chain's CDR3 is CASSLEVSGGEGETQYF. As DNA, the CDR3 is TGTGCCAGCAGCCTCGAGGTTAGCGGGGGAGAGGGAGAGACCCAGTACTTC. This chain joins TRBV5-4 and TRBJ2-5, with TRBD2 matching 9 bases. The V segment lost 4 bases and the J segment 4 bases; nucleotides outside the gene matches: 14. Germline V lookup: CDR1 SGHNT, CDR2 YYREEE (reference sequence). The CDR3 extends over 17 amino acids.

The gene calls are TRBV9 and TRBJ2-2; 11 positions match TRBD2. The CDR3 has 16 amino acids. The trim removed 3 bases at V and 3 bases at J, leaving 4 bases unmatched. The V gene's germline CDR1 is SGDLS and CDR2 YYNGEE. CDR3 DNA: TGTGCCAGCAGCGCTGCTAGCGGGGGGCACACCGGGGAGCTGTTTTTT. Translation gives CASSAASGGHTGELFF.

The chain has TRBV2 and TRBJ2-7, with 10 positions matching TRBD1. The V and J ends lost 1 base and 7 bases, in that order; junction bases with no gene match: 16. This CDR3 contains 18 residues. Germline V gives CDR1 SNHLY, CDR2 FYNNEI. CDR3 in DNA: TGTGCCAGCAGTGAAGTTCTGGACAGGGGGGCCGGGAGGGTTGAGCAGTACTTC. Translation: CASSEVLDRGAGRVEQYF.

Comments on this clone: The sample contains more than one DNA sequence encoding this CDR3. This sequence joins TRBV27 and TRBJ1-6; D unresolved. Trimming left V 2 bases short and J 8 bases short, with 7 bases between. CDR1 is MNHEY, CDR2 SMNVEV, per germline (reference sequence). CDR3 length equals 13 residues. The CDR3 DNA reads as TGTGCCAGCAGTTTAGGCGGCCATTCACCCCTCCACTTT. Its protein product is CASSLGGHSPLHF.

A remark on this clone: Additional DNA sequences in this sample encode the identical CDR3. The chain joins TRBV9 to TRBJ1-2; maybe TRBD1 (5 bases). Germline V gives CDR1 SGDLS, CDR2 YYNGEE. The CDR3 contains 13 residues. Trimming pared 3 bases from V and 3 bases from J, leaving 9 bases between. CDR3 residues: CASSGTSDYGYTF. CDR3 sequence (DNA): TGTGCCAGCAGCGGGACATCGGACTATGGCTACACCTTC.

The chain carries TRBV19 and TRBJ2-2; 8 bases agree with TRBD2. Trimming at V came to 2 bases and at J to 4 bases, leaving 12 bases not matched to a gene. Per germline, CDR1 LNHDA and CDR2 SQIVND (reference sequence). The CDR3 spans 18 residues. CDR3 amino acids: CASSIRGLAAESTGELFF. In nucleotides, the CDR3 is TGTGCCAGTAGTATAAGAGGACTAGCTGCGGAGAGCACCGGGGAGCTGTTTTTT.

The rearrangement links TRBV27 to TRBJ2-7; D might be TRBD1 (5 bases). Trimming cost V 7 bases and J 5 bases, with 24 bases left between them. Germline V gene sequence: CDR1 MNHEY, CDR2 SMNVEV (reference sequence). The CDR3 is 16 residues long. The CDR3 sequence is CASNFVAGLTSHEQYF. In DNA form, the CDR3 reads TGTGCCAGCAATTTTGTTGCAGGGCTAACTTCCCACGAGCAGTACTTC.

V is TRBV11-2 and J is TRBJ2-5, with 14 bases fitting TRBD2. J gave up 4 bases and V 5 bases, and 12 bases lay outside the gene matches. The CDR3 is made up of 18 amino acids. The germline CDR1 and CDR2 sequences are SGHAT and FQNNGV. CDR3 residues: CASSQGLAGEGLGETQYF. CDR3 nucleotide sequence: TGTGCCAGCAGCCAGGGACTAGCGGGAGAAGGGTTGGGAGAGACCCAGTACTTC.

The V call is TRBV27, the J call TRBJ2-7; D is perhaps TRBD2 (6 bases). The CDR3 is 13 amino acids. V was cut by 8 bases and J by 3 bases, with 14 bases left in between. CDR1 is MNHEY and CDR2 is SMNVEV in the germline V gene (reference sequence). DNA for the CDR3: TGTGCCAGCGGAGGTGGAGGGGTCTACGAGCAGTACTTC. This gives the protein CASGGGGVYEQYF.

The V gene is TRBV4-3, the J gene TRBJ1-3, with D hard to call. Germline values: CDR1 LGHNA, CDR2 YSLEER. V shed 0 bases and J shed 7 bases, with 16 bases lying between them. The CDR3 runs to 16 residues. The CDR3 nucleotides are TGCGCCAGCAGCCAAGATTCGGCAGGAGGTAGTAACACCATATATTTT. It is translated as CASSQDSAGGSNTIYF.

This sequence joins TRBV27 and TRBJ2-7; D is undetermined. Germline CDR1 and CDR2: MNHEY and SMNVEV (reference sequence). V lost 3 bases to trimming and J lost 1 base, with 10 bases between them. The CDR3 sequence is 14 residues long. The CDR3 loop is CASSFLDHSYEQYF. The CDR3 DNA follows: TGTGCCAGCAGTTTCTTGGACCATTCCTACGAGCAGTACTTC.

This clone was counted only a few times. The chain combines TRBV11-2 with TRBJ2-1; TRBD2 aligns across 7 bases. V lost 0 bases to trimming and J lost 3 bases; unmatched junction nucleotides: 8. The CDR3 has 17 residues. Per the germline V gene, CDR1 is SGHAT and CDR2 is FQNNGV. The CDR3 region has the DNA TGTGCCAGCAGCTTAGAGCTACTAGCGCCAAACTACAATGAGCAGTTCTTC. Its protein product is CASSLELLAPNYNEQFF. Together with reference TRBV11-2 and TRBJ2-1, the CDR3 gives the full variable domain: EAGVAQSPRYKIIEKRQSVAFWCNPISGHATLYWYQQILGQGPKLLIQFQNNGVVDDSQLPKDRFSAERLKGVDSTLKIQPAKLEDSAVYLCASSLELLAPNYNEQFFGPGTRLTVL.

The chain couples TRBV10-1 to TRBJ2-7; 8 bases align to TRBD1. The CDR3 length is 16 residues. V was clipped by 2 bases and J by 5 bases; unmatched bases: 11. Germline assignment: CDR1 WNHNN and CDR2 SYGVQD (reference sequence). CDR3 sequence reads: CASSEKGQGNFNEQYF. The CDR3 DNA reads TGCGCCAGCAGTGAGAAAGGACAGGGTAATTTCAACGAGCAGTACTTC.

The V gene is TRBV30, the J gene TRBJ1-2; D call uncertain. The germline V gene has CDR1 GTSNPN and CDR2 SVGIG (reference sequence). This CDR3 comprises 13 residues. V dropped 1 base and J dropped 3 bases, with 9 bases sitting between them. The CDR3 DNA reads as TGTGCCTGGAGTGCTACAAATCACTATGGCTACACCTTC. This sequence encodes CAWSATNHYGYTF.

The gene calls are TRBV5-1 and TRBJ2-7, with D tentatively TRBD2 (5 bases). Germline CDR1 is SGHRS and CDR2 is YFSETQ. The CDR3 has 11 residues. The V and J ends lost 5 bases and 3 bases respectively, with 6 bases between them. CDR3 sequence (DNA): TGCGCCAGCAGGAGGGACTACGAGCAGTACTTC. This gives the protein CASRRDYEQYF.

This chain's CDR3 is CASSLDGGGLGYTF. CDR3 sequence (DNA): TGTGCCAGCAGCTTGGACGGGGGCGGTCTTGGCTACACCTTC. The J gene is TRBJ1-2, the V gene TRBV5-4; a weak D match, TRBD1 (6 bases). The V gene lost 0 bases and the J gene lost 7 bases, with 13 bases spanning the gap. The CDR3 length is 14 residues. Germline V lookup: CDR1 SGHNT, CDR2 YYREEE (reference sequence).

The chain has TRBV5-8 and TRBJ2-3; maybe TRBD2 (5 bases). Germline V CDR1 and CDR2: SGHTS, YDEGEE. Trimming cost V 3 bases and J 1 base, with 12 bases left between them. CDR3 length: 15 residues. CDR3 protein: CASSSRGTGTDTQYF. CDR3 sequence (DNA): TGTGCCAGCAGCTCCCGGGGTACCGGCACAGATACGCAGTATTTT.

The J gene is TRBJ2-3, the V gene TRBV12-5; D call uncertain. CDR1 LGHNT and CDR2 FRNRAP come from the germline V gene. The CDR3 sequence is 14 residues long. V shed 6 bases and J shed 7 bases, with 17 bases lying between them. The CDR3 DNA reads TGTGCTAGTGGCCTGCTAGGGTTTAGGTATACGCAGTATTTT. Translated: CASGLLGFRYTQYF.

This clone was detected only once. The chain couples TRBV4-1 to TRBJ2-1; D unclear. Germline CDR1 is MGHRA and CDR2 is YSYEKL. This CDR3 spans 15 amino acids. Trimming stripped 0 bases from V and 6 bases from J, with 12 bases between. CDR3 sequence reads: CASSQDSGPLNEQFF. The CDR3 DNA reads TGCGCCAGCAGCCAAGACTCAGGTCCCCTCAATGAGCAGTTCTTC.

The chain links TRBV19 to TRBJ1-2, with 9 bases matching TRBD1. Trimming cost V 7 bases and J 4 bases; bases outside gene matches: 7. In germline, CDR1 is LNHDA, CDR2 SQIVND (reference sequence). This CDR3 region has 14 residues. The CDR3 is CASKDRGDSYGYTF. As DNA, the CDR3 is TGTGCCAGTAAAGACAGGGGGGACTCCTATGGCTACACCTTC.

The genes are TRBV27 and TRBJ1-2, with D possibly being TRBD1 (5 bases). Between the trimmed V and J ends, which lost 3 bases and 1 base, there was a span of 12 bases. Germline V gene data show CDR1 as MNHEY and CDR2 as SMNVEV (reference sequence). The CDR3 sequence is 15 residues long. The CDR3 is CASSFLSGGNYGYTF. The CDR3 bases are TGTGCCAGCAGTTTTCTCTCTGGGGGTAACTATGGCTACACCTTC.

The chain links TRBV7-9 to TRBJ2-5; TRBD1 matches at 9 bases. The germline gives CDR1 SEHNR, CDR2 FQNEAQ (reference sequence). V shed 2 bases, J shed 5 bases, and the junction held 9 bases outside the gene matches. The length of the CDR3 is 16 residues. CDR3 DNA sequence: TGTGCCAGCAGCTTATTAACAGGGGGCGAATCGGAGACCCAGTACTTC. Protein: CASSLLTGGESETQYF.